This TCR beta chain was observed in a study of tumor-infiltrating lymphocytes in primary liver carcinoma. The wider study: About 3.65 to 8 million productive TCRbeta reads were obtained from the samples, with similar numbers across tissue types.

This clonotype was picked up a small number of times. Its antigen remains unknown. Relative to the germline gene, one junction end is altered; a read error may explain this. Study findings and constraints: Tumor-adjacent and tumor-blood pairs shared a smaller degree of overlap than tumor region pairs.

RNA and DNA were co-extracted from approximately 20-30 mg of unsorted bulk tissue. Chronic HBV infection, which was untreated, was present in the patients. Each sampled tumor had five separate regions taken from it. Per germline, CDR1 MNHNS and CDR2 SASEGT. The CDR3 has 17 amino acids. Total RNA amounting to around 530 ng was the source from which TCR beta cDNA was made with a constant-region primer. Employing slightly modified ARM-PCR, three nested multiplex PCR rounds were run, and these gave rise to the TCR beta libraries. For 10 cycles apiece, the opening two PCR rounds ran with TRBV1-TRBV30 forward primers and a C-beta reverse primer. Using its own MiXCR run on the multiplex PCR reads, TCRdb lists one record per CDR3 protein. The sample holds around 40,000 distinct CDR3 sequences; about three quarters are singletons and the top ten take about 20%.

This clonotype was obtained from a man aged 40-49 years with primary liver carcinoma and hepatitis B virus infection. Material: liver tumor tissue from sampling region 2. Described subset: tumor region T2, inferior pole. The V gene is TRBV6-1, the J gene TRBJ1-1; D is unresolved. The DNA of the CDR3 is TGTGCCAGCAGCGAAGCGCAATTAGGCAGGCTGAACACTGAAGTTTTCTTT. Protein: CASSEAQLGRLNTEVFF.